The 10 T cell receptor beta chains listed next were all sequenced from one sample in a study of graft-versus-host responses after intestinal transplantation. The data were produced by immunoSEQ multiplex PCR, yet TCRdb's version contains in-frame clones alone and is incomplete. Of around 26,000 clones detected, approximately 93% appear once; the ten largest clones hold around 0.56%. The specimen was PBMCs, collected 156 days after intestinal transplant. The receptors here all came from a human patient who received an intestinal transplant, so some T cells may come from the graft donor.

The V and J genes are TRBV7-7 and TRBJ2-3; D remains ambiguous. Germline values: CDR1 SSHAT, CDR2 FNYEAQ (reference sequence). V was cut by 3 bases and J by 0 bases, with 7 bases left in between. This CDR3 region has 14 residues. For the CDR3, the DNA is TGTGCCAGCAGCTTGTCCGCCAGCACAGATACGCAGTATTTT. It is translated as CASSLSASTDTQYF.

By its share, this clone is medium-sized (0.01 to 0.1%). V is TRBV6-1 and J is TRBJ1-1; D is undetermined. V gave up 4 bases and J gave up 2 bases, with 14 bases separating them. Germline V CDR1 and CDR2: MNHNS, SASEGT. This CDR3 is 15 amino acids long. The CDR3 sequence: CASSARIRGNTEAFF. The CDR3 region has the DNA TGTGCCAGCAGTGCAAGAATCCGAGGTAACACTGAAGCTTTCTTT.

The rearrangement joins TRBV27 to TRBJ1-4; 8 positions agree with TRBD1. With 0 bases clipped from V and 9 bases from J, the junction kept 6 bases outside the gene matches. CDR3 length: 15 amino acids. Germline lookup yields CDR1 MNHEY and CDR2 SMNVEV (reference sequence). The CDR3 region has the DNA TGTGCCAGCAGTTTATCGGGGCAGGGGGCGAAAAAACTGTTTTTT. Amino acid sequence: CASSLSGQGAKKLFF.

The V and J genes are TRBV19 and TRBJ2-7, with 10 bases matching TRBD1. Losses at the gene ends were 6 bases for V and 2 bases for J; bases not matched to a gene: 7. The germline V gene has CDR1 LNHDA and CDR2 SQIVND (reference sequence). The CDR3 spans 15 residues. The CDR3 protein is CASSATGTGAYEQYF. CDR3 DNA sequence: TGTGCCAGTAGCGCCACCGGGACAGGGGCCTACGAGCAGTACTTC. Combining the CDR3 with reference TRBV19 and TRBJ2-7 gives the whole variable domain DGGITQSPKYLFRKEGQNVTLSCEQNLNHDAMYWYRQDPGQGLRLIYYSQIVNDFQKGDIAEGYSVSREKKESFPLTVTSAQKNPTAFYLCASSATGTGAYEQYFGPGTRLTVT.

This clone has only one observation. The chain carries TRBV28 and TRBJ1-2, with D uncertain. CDR1 is MDHEN, CDR2 SYDVKM, per germline. Trimming stripped 2 bases from V and 4 bases from J, with 14 bases between. The CDR3 sequence is 15 residues long. This CDR3 is CASSLRPLGTYGYTF. The CDR3 DNA is TGTGCCAGCAGTTTAAGACCCCTAGGAACCTATGGCTACACCTTC.

The V gene is TRBV19, the J gene TRBJ2-2, with unresolved D. Trimming took 3 bases from V and 8 from J, leaving 13 bases between them. From germline, CDR1 is LNHDA and CDR2 SQIVND (reference sequence). CDR3 size: 14 residues. The DNA for the CDR3 is TGTGCCAGTAGTATGGGGATTGTCCCAGGGGAGCTGTTTTTT. Translation gives CASSMGIVPGELFF. Full variable domain (rest looked up from reference TRBV19 and TRBJ2-2): DGGITQSPKYLFRKEGQNVTLSCEQNLNHDAMYWYRQDPGQGLRLIYYSQIVNDFQKGDIAEGYSVSREKKESFPLTVTSAQKNPTAFYLCASSMGIVPGELFFGEGSRLTVL.

This clone has just one count. V is TRBV19 and J is TRBJ2-1; 13 bases agree with TRBD2. V shed 11 bases, J shed 1 base, and the junction held 5 bases outside the gene matches. Germline CDR1 LNHDA, CDR2 SQIVND (reference sequence). This CDR3 has 15 amino acids. Written as DNA, the CDR3 is TGTGCCTCAGGGACTAGCGGGGATTCCTACAATGAGCAGTTCTTC. Its protein product is CASGTSGDSYNEQFF.

The rearrangement joins TRBV5-4 to TRBJ1-5, with D unclear. The V and J ends lost 0 bases and 0 bases respectively, with 13 bases between them. CDR1 and CDR2 (germline): SGHNT, YYREEE (reference sequence). The CDR3 covers 17 residues. The CDR3 loop is CASSLDSNKNSNQPQHF. CDR3 nucleotides: TGTGCCAGCAGCTTGGACAGCAACAAGAATAGCAATCAGCCCCAGCATTTT. The full variable domain, its missing parts supplied by reference TRBV5-4 and TRBJ1-5, is ETGVTQSPTHLIKTRGQQVTLRCSSQSGHNTVSWYQQALGQGPQFIFQYYREEENGRGNFPPRFSGLQFPNYSSELNVNALELDDSALYLCASSLDSNKNSNQPQHFGDGTRLSIL.

The chain has TRBV2 and TRBJ2-7; the D call may be TRBD1 or TRBD2 (5 bases each). V lost 5 bases, J lost 1 base, and 18 bases lay in between. The CDR3 totals 16 residues. Germline V gene sequence: CDR1 SNHLY, CDR2 FYNNEI. The CDR3 loop is CASSWWRGVVSYEQYF. For the CDR3, the DNA is TGTGCCAGCAGTTGGTGGCGAGGGGTCGTGTCCTACGAGCAGTACTTC. Variable domain in full (rest from reference TRBV2 and TRBJ2-7): EPEVTQTPSHQVTQMGQEVILRCVPISNHLYFYWYRQILGQKVEFLVSFYNNEISEKSEIFDDQFSVERPDGSNFTLKIRSTKLEDSAMYFCASSWWRGVVSYEQYFGPGTRLTVT.

The V and J genes are TRBV6-6 and TRBJ2-1; no definite D call. V was clipped by 2 bases and J by 2 bases, with 10 bases between them. The CDR3 length is 15 residues. The germline V gene has CDR1 MNHNY and CDR2 SVGAGI (reference sequence). The CDR3 nucleotides are TGTGCCAGCAGTTACACCGGCGTAACCTACAATGAGCAGTTCTTC. Amino acid sequence: CASSYTGVTYNEQFF.